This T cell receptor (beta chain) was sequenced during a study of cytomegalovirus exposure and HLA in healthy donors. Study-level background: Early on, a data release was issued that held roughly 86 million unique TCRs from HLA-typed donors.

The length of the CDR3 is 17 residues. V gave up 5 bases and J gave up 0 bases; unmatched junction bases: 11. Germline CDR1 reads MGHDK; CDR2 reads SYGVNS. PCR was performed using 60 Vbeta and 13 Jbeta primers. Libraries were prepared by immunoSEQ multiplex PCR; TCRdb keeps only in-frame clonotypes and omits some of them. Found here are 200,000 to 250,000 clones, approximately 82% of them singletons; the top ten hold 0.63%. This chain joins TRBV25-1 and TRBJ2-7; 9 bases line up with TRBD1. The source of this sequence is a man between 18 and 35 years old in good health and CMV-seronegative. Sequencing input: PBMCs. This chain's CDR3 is CASSPPSGQGSSYEQYF. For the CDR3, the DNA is TGTGCCAGCAGTCCTCCATCCGGACAGGGGAGCTCCTACGAGCAGTACTTC.